The rows below give T cell receptor beta chains drawn from one sample of a study of shared T cell receptors in the human thymus. TCRdb's table, derived via immunoSEQ multiplex PCR, lists solely in-frame clones and lacks some. Of approximately 660,000 clones listed, over 75% were seen once; the top ten hold 0.0085% to 0.012%. These sequences were also reported in another study, on human thymus T cells.

Sequencing was carried out using thymocytes. The receptors stem from a boy under three years old with a congenital heart defect. Each CDR3 is given with its conserved first and last residue. A D gene is named only where the DNA matches it firmly. A row's size may be missing; if present it is once, few, many or a size class.

v_gene,len,abundance,j_gene,d_gene,CDR3aa,CDR3nt
TRBV29-1,18,.,TRBJ2-3,.,CSVTNLEGVPASTDTQYF,TGCAGCGTTACTAACCTTGAGGGCGTACCGGCTAGCACAGATACGCAGTATTTT
TRBV27,14,once,TRBJ2-3,.,CASSGGLGTDTQYF,TGTGCCAGCAGTGGAGGATTAGGCACAGATACGCAGTATTTT
TRBV5-5,16,.,TRBJ2-3,.,CASSPRSSYGTDTQYF,TGTGCCAGCAGCCCCAGGTCATCGTATGGCACAGATACGCAGTATTTT
TRBV5-6,14,.,TRBJ2-7,TRBD2,CASSRTSGSYEQYF,TGTGCCAGCAGCAGGACTAGCGGGAGCTACGAGCAGTACTTC
TRBV11-3,14,.,TRBJ2-7,TRBD1,CASSFRDRGYEQYF,TGTGCCAGCAGCTTCCGGGACAGGGGCTACGAGCAGTACTTC
TRBV7-2,19,.,TRBJ2-1,TRBD2,CASSLGTSGRAVPLNEQFF,TGTGCCAGCAGCTTAGGGACTAGCGGGAGGGCCGTCCCACTCAATGAGCAGTTCTTC
TRBV11-2,12,.,TRBJ2-7,TRBD2,CASSLRGGEQYF,TGTGCCAGCAGCTTACGGGGGGGTGAGCAGTACTTC
TRBV27,19,.,TRBJ2-1,TRBD2,CASSHRGLAGGPSYNEQFF,TGTGCCAGCAGTCACCGGGGACTAGCGGGAGGGCCCTCCTACAATGAGCAGTTCTTC
TRBV27,16,.,TRBJ1-2,.,CASSLRTPEGSYGYTF,TGTGCCAGCAGCCTTAGGACGCCTGAGGGTAGCTATGGCTACACCTTC
TRBV30,15,.,TRBJ2-1,TRBD1,CACRPDRGQWGEQFF,TGTGCCTGTAGACCTGACAGGGGGCAATGGGGTGAGCAGTTCTTC
TRBV4-2,15,few,TRBJ2-7,TRBD2,CASSQGDSGSYEQYF,TGTGCCAGCAGCCAAGGGGATAGCGGGTCTTACGAGCAGTACTTC